These 20 T cell receptor beta chains originate from one sample sequenced in a study of cytomegalovirus exposure and HLA in healthy donors. Amplification used 60 Vbeta primers and 13 Jbeta primers. Profiled with immunoSEQ multiplex PCR; TCRdb holds only in-frame clones, not every one. The repertoire has some 130,000 clones, 75% to 80% of them found once; the top ten carry 2.5% to 3.5%. Sequencing was carried out using PBMCs. Receptors originate from a woman in her twenties or thirties in good health and CMV-seropositive.

This clone was found a few times. The sample carries other DNA sequences with the same CDR3. The chain links TRBV5-1 to TRBJ2-3; D remains ambiguous. The CDR3 runs to 15 residues. Per germline, CDR1 SGHRS and CDR2 YFSETQ. V gave up 0 bases and J gave up 1 base, with 9 bases separating them. The CDR3 reads CASSLDGRGTDTQYF. The CDR3 DNA is TGCGCCAGCAGCTTGGACGGTAGAGGCACAGATACGCAGTATTTT.

The chain combines TRBV7-9 with TRBJ2-1; 7 nucleotides agree with TRBD2. V was pared by 4 bases and J by 8 bases, with 8 bases of the junction left unmatched. The CDR3 contains 14 residues. Germline V lookup: CDR1 SEHNR, CDR2 FQNEAQ (reference sequence). CDR3 nucleotides: TGTGCCAGCAGCTGGGGGGGAGGGTTGGATGAGCAGTTCTTC. As protein: CASSWGGGLDEQFF.

This clone was seen only a few times. The chain has TRBV5-1 and TRBJ2-3; 11 positions agree with TRBD2. Germline V gene lookup returns CDR1 SGHRS and CDR2 YFSETQ. V dropped 2 bases and J dropped 3; count of bases not matched to a gene: 5. The CDR3 sequence is 16 residues long. The CDR3 protein is CASSLATSGVTDTQYF. The CDR3 DNA sequence: TGCGCCAGCAGCTTAGCGACTAGCGGGGTGACAGATACGCAGTATTTT.

CDR3 region: CASSSRTGEGQPQHF. CDR3 bases: TGTGCCAGCAGTTCCCGGACAGGGGAAGGGCAGCCCCAGCATTTT. The rearrangement joins TRBV28 to TRBJ1-5; 9 bases agree with TRBD1. There are 15 residues in the CDR3. Germline loops: CDR1 MDHEN, CDR2 SYDVKM. V dropped 4 bases and J dropped 7; count of bases not matched to a gene: 8.

This clone was seen a few times. The J gene is TRBJ1-1, the V gene TRBV4-1, with 9 nucleotides matching TRBD1. With 3 bases clipped from V and 5 bases from J, the junction kept 4 bases outside the gene matches. The CDR3 loop spans 14 amino acids. Germline loops: CDR1 MGHRA, CDR2 YSYEKL. The CDR3 DNA sequence: TGCGCCAGCAGCCAGGACAGGGGCATGACTGAAGCTTTCTTT. It codes for CASSQDRGMTEAFF.

The CDR3 region is CASPPAGAPGQPQHF. CDR3 in DNA: TGTGCCAGCCCCCCGGCAGGGGCCCCCGGTCAGCCCCAGCATTTT. The chain is built from TRBV28 and TRBJ1-5; D is possibly TRBD1 (6 bases). Germline CDR1 reads MDHEN; CDR2 reads SYDVKM. This CDR3 is built from 15 residues. V lost 8 bases and J lost 6, with 20 bases in between.

V and J are TRBV28 and TRBJ1-6, with TRBD1 matching over 8 bases. This CDR3 has 16 residues. Germline lookup yields CDR1 MDHEN and CDR2 SYDVKM. J was trimmed by 3 bases and V by 5 bases; bases with no gene match: 6. The CDR3 is CASSTGQGGYNSPLHF. In nucleotides, the CDR3 is TGTGCCAGCAGTACAGGACAGGGCGGCTATAATTCACCCCTCCACTTT.

The rearrangement links TRBV5-1 to TRBJ2-1, with 7 bases fitting TRBD1. Germline assignment: CDR1 SGHRS and CDR2 YFSETQ. This CDR3 region has 14 residues. V dropped 0 bases and J dropped 5; count of bases not matched to a gene: 2. CDR3 DNA sequence: TGCGCCAGCAGCTTGGGGGGACAGAACAATGAGCAGTTCTTC. Its translation: CASSLGGQNNEQFF. The full variable domain, with the rest looked up from reference TRBV5-1 and TRBJ2-1, is KAGVTQTPRYLIKTRGQQVTLSCSPISGHRSVSWYQQTPGQGLQFLFEYFSETQRNKGNFPGRFSGRQFSNSRSEMNVSTLELGDSALYLCASSLGGQNNEQFFGPGTRLTVL.

V and J are TRBV4-3 and TRBJ2-3; 13 bases fit TRBD2. Germline V CDR1 and CDR2: LGHNA, YSLEER. This CDR3 is 16 amino acids long. The V segment lost 3 bases and the J segment 6 bases; nucleotides outside the gene matches: 6. The CDR3 is CASSQGLAGQVDTQYF. Written as DNA, the CDR3 is TGCGCCAGCAGCCAGGGACTAGCGGGGCAAGTCGATACGCAGTATTTT.

The J gene is TRBJ2-7, the V gene TRBV5-4; D is perhaps TRBD1 (6 bases). Trimming took off 4 bases at V and 6 bases at J, with 20 bases between the two ends. This CDR3 is built from 15 residues. CDR1 is SGHNT and CDR2 is YYREEE in the germline V gene (reference sequence). The CDR3 coding sequence is TGTGCCAGCAGCCACCCCCGGGACACCGGCGCCGAGCAGTACTTC. It encodes CASSHPRDTGAEQYF.

The V call is TRBV7-2, the J call TRBJ1-1, with TRBD1 as a possible D gene (5 bases). CDR1 is SGHTA and CDR2 is FQGNSA in the germline V gene. Trimming cost V 6 bases and J 6 bases, with 14 bases left between them. CDR3 length: 13 amino acids. CDR3 protein: CASSFRRDSEAFF. The CDR3 nucleotides read TGTGCCAGCAGTTTTAGGCGGGACTCTGAAGCTTTCTTT.

J is TRBJ2-5 and V is TRBV2; D is ambiguous. Trimming removed 1 base at V and 5 bases at J, with 5 bases between. CDR1 is SNHLY, CDR2 FYNNEI, per germline. The CDR3 length is 12 residues. This CDR3 is CASSEVEETQYF. The CDR3 DNA follows: TGTGCCAGCAGTGAAGTCGAGGAGACCCAGTACTTC.

V is TRBV11-2 and J is TRBJ2-1; 9 bases fit TRBD2. The germline V gene has CDR1 SGHAT and CDR2 FQNNGV. Trimming removed 5 bases from V and 3 bases from J; junction bases left unmatched: 8. The CDR3 covers 16 residues. CDR3 in DNA: TGTGCCAGCAGCATAGGGGGACTAGCAGTCTACAATGAGCAGTTCTTC. It yields the protein CASSIGGLAVYNEQFF. Complete variable domain (other parts from reference TRBV11-2 and TRBJ2-1): EAGVAQSPRYKIIEKRQSVAFWCNPISGHATLYWYQQILGQGPKLLIQFQNNGVVDDSQLPKDRFSAERLKGVDSTLKIQPAKLEDSAVYLCASSIGGLAVYNEQFFGPGTRLTVL.

Only a few counts were recorded for this clone. The genes are TRBV2 and TRBJ2-5; D uncertain. Trimming shortened V by 2 bases and J by 7 bases, and 11 bases separated the two germline ends. CDR1 SNHLY and CDR2 FYNNEI come from the germline V gene. The CDR3 is made up of 13 amino acids. This CDR3 reads CASSESSRGTQYF. In DNA form, the CDR3 reads TGTGCCAGCAGTGAAAGCTCTCGAGGGACCCAGTACTTC.

This clone was recorded many times. The rearrangement uses TRBV5-1 and TRBJ2-7; possibly TRBD2 for D (5 bases). CDR1 is SGHRS, CDR2 YFSETQ, per germline. Trimming stripped 3 bases from V and 3 bases from J, with 13 bases between. The CDR3 contains 14 residues. Written as DNA, the CDR3 is TGCGCCAGCAGCTGGGGTCCCGAGGGCTACGAGCAGTACTTC. Encoded protein: CASSWGPEGYEQYF. Filled out from reference TRBV5-1 and TRBJ2-7, the complete variable domain reads KAGVTQTPRYLIKTRGQQVTLSCSPISGHRSVSWYQQTPGQGLQFLFEYFSETQRNKGNFPGRFSGRQFSNSRSEMNVSTLELGDSALYLCASSWGPEGYEQYFGPGTRLTVT.

The gene calls are TRBV9 and TRBJ2-3; 8 bases map to TRBD1. Germline V gives CDR1 SGDLS, CDR2 YYNGEE. This CDR3 region has 20 residues. The V gene end was trimmed by 3 bases and the J gene end by 3 bases; junction bases not matched to a gene: 21. CDR3 sequence: CASSADGGWTGRQATDTQYF. DNA of the CDR3: TGTGCCAGCAGCGCAGACGGGGGATGGACAGGGCGCCAGGCGACAGATACGCAGTATTTT.

This sequence joins TRBV25-1 and TRBJ1-6, with D uncertain. This CDR3 region has 13 residues. Trimming pared 3 bases from V and 3 bases from J, leaving 3 bases between. The germline V gene has CDR1 MGHDK and CDR2 SYGVNS. As DNA, the CDR3 is TGTGCCAGCAGTGAGTACTATAATTCACCCCTCCACTTT. Its translation: CASSEYYNSPLHF.

This clone appeared a few times. The chain has TRBV6-5 and TRBJ1-1; tentative D call: TRBD1 (6 bases). CDR3 size: 15 residues. V lost 6 bases to trimming and J lost 1 base, with 15 bases between them. The germline CDR1 and CDR2 sequences are MNHEY and SVGAGI. CDR3 in amino acids: CASRDDRSGNTEAFF. The CDR3 nucleotides are TGTGCCAGCAGGGACGACAGGTCGGGGAACACTGAAGCTTTCTTT.

V is TRBV29-1 and J is TRBJ1-2; weak D call: TRBD1 (5 bases). The germline CDR1 and CDR2 sequences are SQVTM and ANQGSEA. CDR3 length: 13 amino acids. Trimming pared 3 bases from V and 4 bases from J, leaving 12 bases between. This chain's CDR3 is CSVDGEGAYGYTF. The CDR3 DNA reads TGCAGCGTTGACGGTGAAGGGGCCTATGGCTACACCTTC.

The genes are TRBV7-2 and TRBJ2-7; TRBD2 is a possible D gene (5 bases). Germline V gene lookup returns CDR1 SGHTA and CDR2 FQGNSA. This CDR3 is 12 amino acids long. V lost 0 bases, J lost 5 bases, and 5 bases lay in between. CDR3 in DNA: TGTGCCAGCAGCTTAGCGGAGGACGAGCAGTACTTC. It is translated as CASSLAEDEQYF.